These 13 T cell receptor beta chains were all obtained from the same sample, sequenced in a study of CDR3 diversity in severe acne. TCRdb re-called the PCR reads with MiXCR, one entry per CDR3 protein. This sample has approximately 79,000 distinct CDR3 sequences; about half occur once, and the top ten carry about 9.4%. The sample consisted of blood. The source of these receptors is a male donor in good health, serving as a control.

The chain carries TRBV2 and TRBJ1-2, with TRBD1 matching over 7 bases. Trimming removed 5 bases from V and 0 bases from J; junction bases left unmatched: 6. Germline CDR1 is SNHLY and CDR2 is FYNNEI. This CDR3 contains 15 residues. The CDR3 sequence is CASSRDGTANYGYTF. CDR3 DNA sequence: TGTGCCAGCAGTCGTGATGGGACAGCTAACTATGGCTACACCTTC.

In the case of this clonotype: One base away lies a much larger clone, so this may be a sequencing read error. The chain links TRBV25-1 to TRBJ2-7; TRBD1 matches 7 bases. The CDR3 is made up of 13 amino acids. Per the germline V gene, CDR1 is MGHDK and CDR2 is SYGVNS. V gave up 6 bases and J gave up 3 bases; unmatched junction bases: 5. CDR3 DNA: TGTGCCAGCAGGCGACAGGGAAACTACGAGCAGTACTTC. Encoded protein: CASRRQGNYEQYF.

This chain links TRBV6-4 with TRBJ2-2; TRBD2 aligns across 12 bases. CDR3 size: 17 residues. Looked up from germline, CDR1 is MRHNA and CDR2 is SNTAGT. With 0 bases clipped from V and 7 bases from J, the junction kept 6 bases outside the gene matches. CDR3 coding DNA: TGTGCCAGCAGTGACTCGACTAGCGGGAGTAGGGACGGGGAGCTGTTTTTT. Translation: CASSDSTSGSRDGELFF.

This clonotype has just a few counts. This chain joins TRBV7-2 and TRBJ2-7; 10 nucleotides match TRBD2. The DNA end lines up better with TRBJ2-1; the J call may be wrong. CDR3 length: 15 amino acids. Germline CDR1 reads SGHTA; CDR2 reads FQGNSA. CDR3 sequence: CASSLLAGVGNEQFF. CDR3 bases: TGTGCCAGCAGCTTACTAGCGGGGGTAGGGAATGAGCAGTTCTTC.

This clonotype appeared a single time. This rearrangement joins TRBV10-2 to TRBJ2-7; TRBD2 agrees at 11 bases. CDR3 size: 15 residues. Germline lookup yields CDR1 WSHSY and CDR2 SAAADI. J gave up 6 bases and V 2 bases, and 6 bases lay outside the gene matches. The CDR3 protein is CASSERVLAGGEQYF. The CDR3 DNA follows: TGCGCCAGCAGTGAGCGGGTGCTAGCGGGAGGCGAGCAGTACTTC.

The V and J genes are TRBV19 and TRBJ1-2, with a weak D call TRBD1 (6 bases). With 7 bases removed from V and 8 bases from J, the gap between germline ends came to 29 bases. Germline CDR1 is LNHDA and CDR2 is SQIVND (reference sequence). The CDR3 loop spans 17 amino acids. The CDR3 spells CASTSAPRRGQGPGYTF. The CDR3 coding sequence is TGTGCCAGTACCTCCGCCCCCAGAAGGGGACAAGGCCCCGGCTACACCTTC.

The chain couples TRBV29-1 to TRBJ2-7, with 10 bases lining up with TRBD2. The CDR3 contains 15 residues. The germline V gene encodes CDR1 SQVTM and CDR2 ANQGSEA. After removal of 4 bases from V and 0 bases from J, the junction contained 6 bases not matched to a gene. CDR3 nucleotide sequence: TGCAGCGTTGTAAGCGGGACTAGCGCCTCCTACGAGCAGTACTTC. It yields the protein CSVVSGTSASYEQYF.

V gene TRBV6-5 combines with J gene TRBJ1-3; TRBD1 is a possible D gene (5 bases). CDR1 is MNHEY and CDR2 is SVGAGI in the germline V gene. The CDR3 contains 12 residues. V lost 8 bases, J lost 0 bases, and 5 bases lay in between. The CDR3 sequence: CASGASGNTIYF. CDR3 DNA sequence: TGTGCCAGCGGGGCCTCTGGAAACACCATATATTTT.

The chain uses TRBV12-3 or TRBV12-4 and TRBJ1-5, with TRBD1 identical over 7 bases. V lost 5 bases to trimming and J lost 5 bases; unmatched junction nucleotides: 9. CDR3 length equals 15 residues. The CDR3 protein is CASSTDRERDQPQHF. Written as DNA, the CDR3 is TGTGCCAGCAGTACAGACAGGGAACGGGATCAGCCCCAGCATTTT.

Worth noting for this clonotype: Since a much larger clone is just one base distant, this may be a read error. The chain links TRBV24-1 to TRBJ1-2, with D uncertain. V lost 9 bases and J lost 2, with 15 bases in between. The CDR3 is 14 amino acids. Per germline, CDR1 KGHDR and CDR2 SFDVKD. The CDR3 DNA is TGTGCCACCTCCGCTGAGAGGAGGAACTATGGCTACACCTTC. This codes for CATSAERRNYGYTF.

This chain joins TRBV27 and TRBJ1-6; D possibly corresponds to TRBD1 (6 bases). From germline, CDR1 is MNHEY and CDR2 SMNVEV (reference sequence). V was shortened by 7 bases and J by 2 bases, with 12 bases between the two germline ends. The CDR3 is 15 residues long. Here the CDR3 reads CASKTDRAYNSPLHF. Here the CDR3 DNA reads TGTGCCAGCAAGACGGACAGAGCCTATAATTCACCCCTCCACTTT.

This chain joins TRBV25-1 and TRBJ1-5, with D uncertain. V lost 6 bases to trimming and J lost 7 bases, with 10 bases between them. Germline loops: CDR1 MGHDK, CDR2 SYGVNS. This CDR3 contains 12 residues. DNA of the CDR3: TGTGCCAGCAGCCCAGCTGGGCAGCCCCAGCATTTT. Translated: CASSPAGQPQHF.

To note about this clonotype: A single base separates this from a much larger clone, so it may be a read error. This chain uses TRBV6-4 with TRBJ1-5; no reliable D call. Trimming took off 4 bases at V and 3 bases at J, with 7 bases between the two ends. The CDR3 consists of 13 residues. Germline loops: CDR1 MRHNA, CDR2 SNTAGT. The CDR3 spells CASSGSYNQPQHF. In DNA form, the CDR3 reads TGTGCCAGCAGTGGCTCCTACAATCAGCCCCAGCATTTT.